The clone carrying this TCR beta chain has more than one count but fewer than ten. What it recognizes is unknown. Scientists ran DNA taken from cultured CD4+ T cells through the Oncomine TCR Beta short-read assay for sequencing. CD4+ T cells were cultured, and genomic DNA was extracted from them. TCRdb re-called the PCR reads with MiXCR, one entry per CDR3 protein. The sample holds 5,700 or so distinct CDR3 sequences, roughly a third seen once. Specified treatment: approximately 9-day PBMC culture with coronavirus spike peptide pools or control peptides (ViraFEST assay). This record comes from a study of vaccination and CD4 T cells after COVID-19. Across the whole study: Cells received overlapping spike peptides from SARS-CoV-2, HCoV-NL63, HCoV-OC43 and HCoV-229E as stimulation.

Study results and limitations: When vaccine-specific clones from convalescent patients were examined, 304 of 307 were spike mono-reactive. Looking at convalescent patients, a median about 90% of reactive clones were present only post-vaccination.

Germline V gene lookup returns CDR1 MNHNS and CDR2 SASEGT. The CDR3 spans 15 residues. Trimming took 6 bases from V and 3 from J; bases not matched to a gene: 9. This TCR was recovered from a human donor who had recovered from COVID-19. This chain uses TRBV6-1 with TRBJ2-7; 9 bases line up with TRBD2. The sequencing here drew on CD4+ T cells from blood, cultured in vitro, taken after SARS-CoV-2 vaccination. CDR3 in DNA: TGTGCCAGCAGGGGGATGCTAGCGGGAATCTACGAGCAGTACTTC. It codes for CASRGMLAGIYEQYF.